The entry below gives a single TCR beta chain sequence along with its context. Individuals aged roughly 18 to 95 years were recruited from about two dozen US areas. In Cohort 3, a recovered donor had either two negative PCRs, clearance, or symptom resolution. CDR1 LGHDT and CDR2 YNNKEL come from the germline V gene (reference sequence). Trimming took 4 bases from V and 0 from J, leaving 6 bases between them. The CDR3 is made up of 13 amino acids. Using immunoSEQ multiplex PCR, the repertoire was profiled, and TCRdb retains in-frame clones only, with some absent. This table holds 360,000 or so clones, 75% to 90% found once. These data belong to a study of blood T cell repertoires in COVID-19. The wider study: Sample material is recorded as cDNA or gDNA derived from T cells, B-cell-depleted T cells, or PBMCs.

This chain joins TRBV3-1 (or the pseudogene TRBV3-2) and TRBJ1-1; D gene ambiguous. The sequencing sample was made of PBMCs or T cells enriched from blood (not recorded which). The receptor comes from a woman aged 45-60 years who had recovered from COVID-19. CDR3 protein: CASSPNLNTEAFF. The CDR3 DNA reads TGTGCCAGCAGCCCGAACTTGAACACTGAAGCTTTCTTT.